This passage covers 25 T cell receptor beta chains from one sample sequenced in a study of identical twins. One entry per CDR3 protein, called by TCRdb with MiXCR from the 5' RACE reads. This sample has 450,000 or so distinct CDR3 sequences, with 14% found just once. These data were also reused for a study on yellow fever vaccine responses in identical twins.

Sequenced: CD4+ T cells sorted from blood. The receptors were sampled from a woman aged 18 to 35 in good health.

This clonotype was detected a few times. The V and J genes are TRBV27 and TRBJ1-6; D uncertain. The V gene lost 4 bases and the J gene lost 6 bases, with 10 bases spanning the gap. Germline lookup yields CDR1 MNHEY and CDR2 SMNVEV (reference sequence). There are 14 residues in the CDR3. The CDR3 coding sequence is TGTGCCAGCAGTTCGGGATCCCTTAATTCACCCCTCCACTTT. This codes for CASSSGSLNSPLHF.

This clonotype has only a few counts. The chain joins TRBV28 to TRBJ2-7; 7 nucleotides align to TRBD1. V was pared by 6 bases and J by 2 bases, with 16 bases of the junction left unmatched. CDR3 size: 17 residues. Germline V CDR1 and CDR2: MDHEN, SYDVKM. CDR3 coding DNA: TGTGCCAGCAGACACAATCGCCTCCGGGACAGTGCCTACGAGCAGTACTTC. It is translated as CASRHNRLRDSAYEQYF.

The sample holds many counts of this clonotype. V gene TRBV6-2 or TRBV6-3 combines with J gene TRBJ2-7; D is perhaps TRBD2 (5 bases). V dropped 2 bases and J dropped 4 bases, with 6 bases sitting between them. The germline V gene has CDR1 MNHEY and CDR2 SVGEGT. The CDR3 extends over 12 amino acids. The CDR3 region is CASSYEGYEQYF. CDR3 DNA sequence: TGTGCCAGCAGTTACGAGGGTTACGAGCAGTACTTC.

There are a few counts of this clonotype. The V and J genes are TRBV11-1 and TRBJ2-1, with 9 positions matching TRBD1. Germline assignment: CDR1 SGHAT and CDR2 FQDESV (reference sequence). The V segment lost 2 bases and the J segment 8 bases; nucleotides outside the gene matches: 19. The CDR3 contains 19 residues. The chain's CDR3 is CASSLQVTPGQGLLHEQFF. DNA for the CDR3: TGTGCCAGCAGCTTACAAGTAACCCCGGGACAGGGTCTCCTCCATGAGCAGTTCTTC.

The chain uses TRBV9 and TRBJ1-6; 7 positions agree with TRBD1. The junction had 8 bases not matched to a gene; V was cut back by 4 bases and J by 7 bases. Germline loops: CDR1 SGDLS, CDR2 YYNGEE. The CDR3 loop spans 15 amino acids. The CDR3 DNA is TGTGCCAGCAGCCCAGAGACAGGGAACAATTCACCCCTCCACTTT. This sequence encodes CASSPETGNNSPLHF.

CDR3: CASRSTFRSTDTQYF. CDR3 sequence (DNA): TGTGCCAGCAGATCGACATTCCGTAGCACAGATACGCAGTATTTT. The chain links TRBV5-8 to TRBJ2-3; D remains unclear. The CDR3 extends over 15 amino acids. Germline V gene sequence: CDR1 SGHTS, CDR2 YDEGEE. The V end lost 5 bases, the J end lost 0 bases, and 13 bases lay between the germline ends.

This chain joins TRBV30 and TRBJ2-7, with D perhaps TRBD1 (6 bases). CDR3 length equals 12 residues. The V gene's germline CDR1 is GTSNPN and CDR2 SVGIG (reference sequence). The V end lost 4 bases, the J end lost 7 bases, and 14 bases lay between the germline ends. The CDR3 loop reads CAWTPIGTEQYF. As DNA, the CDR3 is TGTGCCTGGACTCCTATCGGGACAGAGCAGTACTTC.

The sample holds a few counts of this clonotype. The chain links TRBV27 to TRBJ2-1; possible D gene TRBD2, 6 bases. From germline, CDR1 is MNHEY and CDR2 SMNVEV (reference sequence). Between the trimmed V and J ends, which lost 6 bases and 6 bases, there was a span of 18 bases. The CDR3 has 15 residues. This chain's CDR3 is CASSHPGLRPNEQFF. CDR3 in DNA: TGTGCCAGCAGCCATCCGGGACTCCGACCCAATGAGCAGTTCTTC.

CDR3 loop: CASSQGTSGELGAGELFF. DNA for the CDR3: TGTGCCAGCAGCCAAGGGACTAGCGGGGAGCTGGGGGCCGGGGAGCTGTTTTTT. V is TRBV4-2 and J is TRBJ2-2; 12 bases match TRBD2. Per the germline V gene, CDR1 is LGHNA and CDR2 is YNFKEQ. Losses at the gene ends were 1 base for V and 6 bases for J; bases not matched to a gene: 9. The CDR3 has 18 residues.

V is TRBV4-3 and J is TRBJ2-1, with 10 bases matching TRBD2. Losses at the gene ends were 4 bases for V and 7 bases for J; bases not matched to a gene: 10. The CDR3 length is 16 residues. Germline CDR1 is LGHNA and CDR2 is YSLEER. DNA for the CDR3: TGCGCCAGCAGCCCCAGCCCAGCGGGAGGGCCGAATGAGCAGTTCTTC. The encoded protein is CASSPSPAGGPNEQFF.

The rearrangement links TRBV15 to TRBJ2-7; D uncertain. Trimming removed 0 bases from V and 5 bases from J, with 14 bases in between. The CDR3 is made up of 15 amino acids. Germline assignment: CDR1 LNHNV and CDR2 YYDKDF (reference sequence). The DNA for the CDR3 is TGTGCCACCAGCAGAGATTTACAGATATCCAACGAGCAGTACTTC. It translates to CATSRDLQISNEQYF.

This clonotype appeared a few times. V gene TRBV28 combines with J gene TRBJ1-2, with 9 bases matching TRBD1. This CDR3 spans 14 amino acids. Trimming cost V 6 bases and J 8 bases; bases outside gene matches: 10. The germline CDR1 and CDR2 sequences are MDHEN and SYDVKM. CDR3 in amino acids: CASRTSGQGWGYTF. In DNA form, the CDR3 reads TGTGCCAGCAGAACCTCGGGACAGGGTTGGGGCTACACCTTC.

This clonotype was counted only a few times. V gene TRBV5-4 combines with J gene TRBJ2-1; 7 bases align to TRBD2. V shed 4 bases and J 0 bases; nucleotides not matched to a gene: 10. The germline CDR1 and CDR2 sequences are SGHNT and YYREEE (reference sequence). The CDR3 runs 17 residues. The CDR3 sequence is CASSPGRGPISYNEQFF. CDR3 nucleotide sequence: TGTGCCAGCAGCCCTGGGAGGGGACCAATCTCCTACAATGAGCAGTTCTTC. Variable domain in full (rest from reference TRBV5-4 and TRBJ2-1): ETGVTQSPTHLIKTRGQQVTLRCSSQSGHNTVSWYQQALGQGPQFIFQYYREEENGRGNFPPRFSGLQFPNYSSELNVNALELDDSALYLCASSPGRGPISYNEQFFGPGTRLTVL.

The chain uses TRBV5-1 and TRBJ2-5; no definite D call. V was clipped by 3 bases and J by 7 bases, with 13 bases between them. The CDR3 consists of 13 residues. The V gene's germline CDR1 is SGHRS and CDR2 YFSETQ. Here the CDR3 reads CASSWAQLGTQYF. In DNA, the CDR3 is TGCGCCAGCAGCTGGGCCCAGCTGGGGACCCAGTACTTC.

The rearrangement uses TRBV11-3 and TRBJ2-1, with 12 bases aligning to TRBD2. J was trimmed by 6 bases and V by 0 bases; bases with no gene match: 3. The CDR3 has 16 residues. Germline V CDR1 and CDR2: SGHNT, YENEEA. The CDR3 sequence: CASSLDPSGRVNEQFF. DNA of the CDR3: TGTGCCAGCAGCTTAGATCCTAGCGGGAGGGTCAATGAGCAGTTCTTC. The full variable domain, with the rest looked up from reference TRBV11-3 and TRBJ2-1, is EAGVVQSPRYKIIEKKQPVAFWCNPISGHNTLYWYLQNLGQGPELLIRYENEEAVDDSQLPKDRFSAERLKGVDSTLKIQPAELGDSAVYLCASSLDPSGRVNEQFFGPGTRLTVL.

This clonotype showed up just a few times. In nucleotides, the CDR3 is TGCGCCAGCAGCTTGGAAGGGACAGGGGCTAACTATGGCTACACCTTC. It translates to CASSLEGTGANYGYTF. This chain connects TRBV5-1 to TRBJ1-2; 10 bases are shared with TRBD1. The CDR3 sequence is 16 residues long. The germline V gene encodes CDR1 SGHRS and CDR2 YFSETQ. V dropped 0 bases and J dropped 0; count of bases not matched to a gene: 2. Together with reference TRBV5-1 and TRBJ1-2, the CDR3 gives the full variable domain: KAGVTQTPRYLIKTRGQQVTLSCSPISGHRSVSWYQQTPGQGLQFLFEYFSETQRNKGNFPGRFSGRQFSNSRSEMNVSTLELGDSALYLCASSLEGTGANYGYTFGSGTRLTVV.

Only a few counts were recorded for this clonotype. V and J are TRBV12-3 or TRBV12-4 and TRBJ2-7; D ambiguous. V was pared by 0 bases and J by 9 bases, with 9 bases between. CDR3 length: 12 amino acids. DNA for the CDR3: TGTGCCAGCAGTTTAGCCTCAACCAGGCAGTACTTC. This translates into CASSLASTRQYF.

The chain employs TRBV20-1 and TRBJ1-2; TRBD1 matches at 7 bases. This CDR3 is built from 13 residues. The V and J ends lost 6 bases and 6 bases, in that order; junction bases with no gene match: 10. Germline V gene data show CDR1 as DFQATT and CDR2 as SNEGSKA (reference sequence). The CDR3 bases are TGCAGTGCCTTAAAACCGGGACAGAATGGCTACACCTTC. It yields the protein CSALKPGQNGYTF.

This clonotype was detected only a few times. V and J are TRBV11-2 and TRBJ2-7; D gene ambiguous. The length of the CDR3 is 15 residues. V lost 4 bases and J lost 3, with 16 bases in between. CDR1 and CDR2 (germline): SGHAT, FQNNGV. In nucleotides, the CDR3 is TGTGCCAGCAGCTCCACCTTTGGGGAACGCTACGAGCAGTACTTC. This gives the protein CASSSTFGERYEQYF.

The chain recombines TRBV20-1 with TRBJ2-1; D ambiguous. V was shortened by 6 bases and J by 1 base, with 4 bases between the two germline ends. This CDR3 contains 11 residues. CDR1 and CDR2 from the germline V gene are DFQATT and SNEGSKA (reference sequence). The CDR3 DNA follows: TGCAGTGCAATGTCCTACAATGAGCAGTTCTTC. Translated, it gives CSAMSYNEQFF.

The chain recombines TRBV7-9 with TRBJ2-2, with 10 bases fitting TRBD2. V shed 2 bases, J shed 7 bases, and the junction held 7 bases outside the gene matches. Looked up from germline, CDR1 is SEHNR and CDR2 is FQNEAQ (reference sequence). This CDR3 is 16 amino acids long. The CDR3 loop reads CASSLSLAGENGELFF. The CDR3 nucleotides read TGTGCCAGCAGCTTAAGCCTAGCGGGAGAGAACGGGGAGCTGTTTTTT.

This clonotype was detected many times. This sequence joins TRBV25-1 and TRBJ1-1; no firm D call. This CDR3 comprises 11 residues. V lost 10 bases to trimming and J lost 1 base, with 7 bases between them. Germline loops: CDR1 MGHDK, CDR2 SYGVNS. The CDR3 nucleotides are TGTGCCACGGAGAGGAACACTGAAGCTTTCTTT. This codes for CATERNTEAFF.

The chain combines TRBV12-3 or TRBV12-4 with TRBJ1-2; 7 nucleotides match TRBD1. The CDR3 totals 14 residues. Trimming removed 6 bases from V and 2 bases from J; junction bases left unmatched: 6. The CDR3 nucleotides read TGTGCCAGCAGGACGGGACAGCCGAACTATGGCTACACCTTC. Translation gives CASRTGQPNYGYTF.

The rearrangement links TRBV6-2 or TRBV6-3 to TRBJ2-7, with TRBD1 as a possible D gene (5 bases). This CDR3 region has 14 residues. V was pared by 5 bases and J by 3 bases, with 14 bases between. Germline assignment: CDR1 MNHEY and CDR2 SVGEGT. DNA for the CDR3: TGTGCCAGCAGTCTACGAGGACAATTCTACGAGCAGTACTTC. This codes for CASSLRGQFYEQYF.

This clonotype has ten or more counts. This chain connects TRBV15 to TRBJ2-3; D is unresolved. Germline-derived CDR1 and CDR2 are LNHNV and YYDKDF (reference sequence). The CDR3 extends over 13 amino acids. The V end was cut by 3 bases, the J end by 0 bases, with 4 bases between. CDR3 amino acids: CATSRDSTDTQYF. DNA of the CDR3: TGTGCCACCAGCAGGGACAGCACAGATACGCAGTATTTT.